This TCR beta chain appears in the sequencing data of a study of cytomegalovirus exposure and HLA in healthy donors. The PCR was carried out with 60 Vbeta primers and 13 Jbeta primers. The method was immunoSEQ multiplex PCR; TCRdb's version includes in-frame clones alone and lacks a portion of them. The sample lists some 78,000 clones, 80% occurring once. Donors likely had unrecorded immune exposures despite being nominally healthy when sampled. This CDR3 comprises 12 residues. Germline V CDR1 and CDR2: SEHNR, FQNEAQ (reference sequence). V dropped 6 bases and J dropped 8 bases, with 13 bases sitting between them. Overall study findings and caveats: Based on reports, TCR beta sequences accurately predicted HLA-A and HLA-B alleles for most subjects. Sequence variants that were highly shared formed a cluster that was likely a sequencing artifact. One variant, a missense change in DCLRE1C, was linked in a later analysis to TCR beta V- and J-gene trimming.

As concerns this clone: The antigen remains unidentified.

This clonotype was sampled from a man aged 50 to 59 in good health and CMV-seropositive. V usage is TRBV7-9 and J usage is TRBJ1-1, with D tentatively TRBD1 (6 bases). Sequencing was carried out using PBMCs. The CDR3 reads CASRIGTNEAFF. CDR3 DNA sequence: TGTGCCAGCAGGATAGGGACAAACGAAGCTTTCTTT.